These 18 T cell receptor beta chains originate from one sample sequenced in a study of CD8+ T cells in alopecia areata. cDNA reverse transcribed from extracted RNA served as the sequencing template. Assay used: immunoSEQ multiplex PCR; TCRdb lists only in-frame clones, some missing. Of a few hundred thousand clones in the sample, more than 30% were seen once. The treatment denotes: oral pan-JAK inhibitor, 5-10 mg twice daily. The sequencing here drew on CD4+ T cells sorted from blood, taken at roughly week 30, from a patient treated with tofacitinib. The receptors stem from a human donor with alopecia areata.

This clone was seen a handful of times. V gene TRBV5-1 combines with J gene TRBJ2-7, with 8 bases fitting TRBD2. The CDR3 totals 14 residues. With 3 bases clipped from V and 2 bases from J, the junction kept 4 bases outside the gene matches. Germline V gives CDR1 SGHRS, CDR2 YFSETQ. The CDR3 sequence: CASSSGTSAYEQYF. CDR3 bases: TGCGCCAGCAGCTCCGGGACTAGTGCCTACGAGCAGTACTTC.

In DNA, the CDR3 is TGTGCCTGGGGGCACAGGAATGAAAATTCACCCCTCCACTTT. Its protein is CAWGHRNENSPLHF. The chain uses TRBV30 and TRBJ1-6; TRBD1 is a possible D gene (5 bases). Germline CDR1 GTSNPN, CDR2 SVGIG (reference sequence). V lost 5 bases, J lost 7 bases, and 15 bases lay in between. There are 14 residues in the CDR3.

In this sample, this clone turned up a few times. J is TRBJ2-7 and V is TRBV7-9, with D possibly being TRBD2 (7 bases). The V end lost 5 bases, the J end lost 1 base, and 15 bases lay between the germline ends. Germline lookup yields CDR1 SEHNR and CDR2 FQNEAQ (reference sequence). CDR3 length: 15 amino acids. CDR3: CASSSRGGRSYEQYF. DNA for the CDR3: TGTGCCAGCAGCAGCCGCGGGGGCCGTTCCTACGAGCAGTACTTC.

This clone was detected a few times. The chain employs TRBV14 and TRBJ1-1; D not certain. Germline loops: CDR1 SGHDN, CDR2 FVKESK. The CDR3 is made up of 14 amino acids. V gave up 2 bases and J gave up 5 bases, with 12 bases separating them. CDR3: CASSQNMLVTEAFF. DNA for the CDR3: TGTGCCAGCAGCCAAAATATGTTGGTGACTGAAGCTTTCTTT.

The rearrangement joins TRBV29-1 to TRBJ1-2; D may be TRBD1 (6 bases). The CDR3 runs to 15 residues. V shed 6 bases and J shed 2 bases, with 19 bases lying between them. The germline CDR1 and CDR2 sequences are SQVTM and ANQGSEA. CDR3 nucleotides: TGCAGCGTCCCTCCGATGGGGGCCCTAAACTATGGCTACACCTTC. Its translation is CSVPPMGALNYGYTF.

V and J are TRBV11-2 and TRBJ2-1, with TRBD2 matching 7 bases. The CDR3 length is 14 residues. V lost 5 bases, J lost 4 bases, and 5 bases stayed unmatched. Germline CDR1 is SGHAT and CDR2 is FQNNGV. The CDR3 here is CASSPGLVYNEQFF. The CDR3 DNA follows: TGTGCCAGCAGCCCCGGACTAGTATACAATGAGCAGTTCTTC.

This clone has just a few counts. The V gene is TRBV29-1, the J gene TRBJ2-7; unclear D gene. The ends were cut back, 0 bases at V and 3 bases at J, with 3 bases in the middle. Germline CDR1 and CDR2: SQVTM and ANQGSEA. The CDR3 runs 11 residues. CDR3 nucleotides: TGCAGCGTTGAAGAACTCTACGAGCAGTACTTC. Translating gives CSVEELYEQYF.

This sequence joins TRBV5-6 and TRBJ1-1; 8 positions match TRBD1. This CDR3 has 15 residues. V lost 1 base and J lost 4; bases outside the gene matches: 6. CDR1 is SGHDT, CDR2 YYEEEE, per germline. CDR3 nucleotide sequence: TGTGCCAGCAGCTTGCCTCACAGGGGGAGCACTGAAGCTTTCTTT. This codes for CASSLPHRGSTEAFF.

V gene TRBV30 combines with J gene TRBJ1-2, with 7 bases matching TRBD1. There are 11 residues in the CDR3. Germline lookup yields CDR1 GTSNPN and CDR2 SVGIG (reference sequence). The CDR3 sequence: CAEQGNYGYTF. For the CDR3, the DNA is TGTGCTGAACAGGGGAACTATGGCTACACCTTC.

This sequence joins TRBV14 and TRBJ2-7; no reliable D call. Germline V gene sequence: CDR1 SGHDN, CDR2 FVKESK. CDR3 length: 15 amino acids. V gave up 4 bases and J gave up 3 bases, with 16 bases separating them. CDR3 region: CASSLRQGNGYEQYF. The CDR3 DNA reads TGTGCCAGCAGCCTCCGCCAAGGGAATGGCTACGAGCAGTACTTC.

This clone was seen a few times. This chain links TRBV14 with TRBJ2-5; D could derive from TRBD1 or TRBD2 (5 bases each). Germline lookup yields CDR1 SGHDN and CDR2 FVKESK. This CDR3 comprises 13 residues. Trimming pared 0 bases from V and 9 bases from J, leaving 11 bases between. CDR3 in DNA: TGTGCCAGCAGCCAAGAGGGACCCAGGGCCCAGTACTTC. It is translated as CASSQEGPRAQYF.

The chain employs TRBV14 and TRBJ2-7; unclear D gene. V dropped 1 base and J dropped 3 bases, with 10 bases sitting between them. The CDR3 runs 14 residues. Germline V gives CDR1 SGHDN, CDR2 FVKESK. The CDR3 region is CASSQGRHVYEQYF. In DNA form, the CDR3 reads TGTGCCAGCAGCCAAGGACGGCACGTCTACGAGCAGTACTTC.

This clone showed up just once. V usage is TRBV6-1 and J usage is TRBJ1-2; D is uncertain. The CDR3 extends over 14 amino acids. The V end was cut by 6 bases, the J end by 0 bases, with 11 bases between. Germline V CDR1 and CDR2: MNHNS, SASEGT. The CDR3: CASSAAASNYGYTF. As DNA, the CDR3 is TGTGCCAGCAGCGCCGCAGCGTCTAACTATGGCTACACCTTC.

This clone has more than one count but fewer than ten. J is TRBJ2-3 and V is TRBV7-3; TRBD1 might be the D (6 bases). CDR1 is SGHTA and CDR2 is FQGTGA in the germline V gene. The CDR3 is 16 residues long. Trimming pared 5 bases from V and 0 bases from J, leaving 15 bases between. The DNA of the CDR3 is TGTGCCAGCAGCAAGGACAGTGCTACTAGCACAGATACGCAGTATTTT. Its protein product is CASSKDSATSTDTQYF. Variable domain in full (rest from reference TRBV7-3 and TRBJ2-3): GAGVSQTPSNKVTEKGKYVELRCDPISGHTALYWYRQSLGQGPEFLIYFQGTGAADDSGLPNDRFFAVRPEGSVSTLKIQRTERGDSAVYLCASSKDSATSTDTQYFGPGTRLTVL.

CDR3 sequence (DNA): TGTGCCAGCAGTTACCGAGGGACGGCGGTAGAGACCCAGTACTTC. This encodes CASSYRGTAVETQYF. The V gene is TRBV6-5, the J gene TRBJ2-5; possibly TRBD1 or TRBD2 for D (5 bases each). Deletions cut 2 bases from V and 4 bases from J, with 14 bases between. CDR1 MNHEY and CDR2 SVGAGI come from the germline V gene. The CDR3 consists of 15 residues.

This clone has a handful of counts. The V call is TRBV5-1, the J call TRBJ2-3; 9 nucleotides align to TRBD2. The CDR3 runs 19 residues. Germline V lookup: CDR1 SGHRS, CDR2 YFSETQ. The junction had 16 bases not matched to a gene; V was cut back by 0 bases and J by 5 bases. CDR3 protein: CASSLGFIGAGGPVDTQYF. CDR3 nucleotides: TGCGCCAGCAGCTTGGGATTCATCGGTGCGGGAGGGCCCGTAGATACGCAGTATTTT.

The rearrangement joins TRBV5-1 to TRBJ2-7; 7 bases align to TRBD1. Trimming cost V 0 bases and J 5 bases; bases outside gene matches: 8. The CDR3 loop spans 15 amino acids. Per the germline V gene, CDR1 is SGHRS and CDR2 is YFSETQ. CDR3 DNA: TGCGCCAGCAGCTTGGATGGGACAGTTGATGACGAGCAGTACTTC. Residues: CASSLDGTVDDEQYF.

This clone was observed a handful of times. The V call is TRBV7-9, the J call TRBJ2-6; D unclear. CDR1 and CDR2 from the germline V gene are SEHNR and FQNEAQ (reference sequence). The ends were cut back, 3 bases at V and 0 bases at J, with 6 bases in the middle. The CDR3 loop spans 15 amino acids. The CDR3 spells CASSFRSSGANVLTF. As DNA, the CDR3 is TGTGCCAGCAGCTTCAGGTCCTCTGGGGCCAACGTCCTGACTTTC. The complete variable domain, with remaining parts taken from reference TRBV7-9 and TRBJ2-6, reads DTGVSQNPRHKITKRGQNVTFRCDPISEHNRLYWYRQTLGQGPEFLTYFQNEAQLEKSRLLSDRFSAERPKGSFSTLEIQRTEQGDSAMYLCASSFRSSGANVLTFGAGSRLTVL.